One sample yielded the 29 T cell receptor beta chains listed below, sequenced in a study of post-analysis software for immune sequencing data. cDNA libraries for TCR beta contained unique molecular identifiers. TCRdb fed the PCR reads into MiXCR, producing one record per CDR3 protein. The sample carries about 810,000 distinct CDR3 sequences, 53% recorded once. Study-level findings and limits: Controls showed lower frequencies than patients for roughly five TRBV segments, and TRBV5-6, TRBV5-1 and TRBV20-1 were among these.

For these receptors, no antigen is known. The source material was blood. All receptors derive from a girl between 10 and 17 years old with multiple sclerosis.

In its sample, this clonotype was seen once. The V call is TRBV7-2, the J call TRBJ2-3; D is unclear. The V end was cut by 5 bases, the J end by 8 bases, with 11 bases between. This CDR3 has 12 residues. Germline values: CDR1 SGHTA, CDR2 FQGNSA. CDR3 protein: CASSERQPTQYF. The CDR3 nucleotides are TGTGCCAGCAGCGAAAGGCAGCCTACGCAGTATTTT.

This clonotype has more than one count but fewer than ten. Here the CDR3 DNA reads TGTGCCAGCGGCAGAGATGTGGATACGCAGTATTTT. Translating it yields CASGRDVDTQYF. The V and J genes are TRBV15 and TRBJ2-3, with D unresolved. The CDR3 is made up of 12 amino acids. V was trimmed by 10 bases and J by 6 bases, leaving 14 bases between them. Per germline, CDR1 LNHNV and CDR2 YYDKDF (reference sequence). Full variable domain (outside the CDR3, taken from reference TRBV15 and TRBJ2-3): DAMVIQNPRYQVTQFGKPVTLSCSQTLNHNVMYWYQQKSSQAPKLLFHYYDKDFNNEADTPDNFQSRRPNTSFCFLDIRSPGLGDTAMYLCASGRDVDTQYFGPGTRLTVL.

This clonotype was seen more than once but under ten times. CDR3 sequence (DNA): TGTGCCAGCAGCTTAAAAAGGACAGGGGTTCTGGAGCAGTACTTC. It is translated as CASSLKRTGVLEQYF. The J gene is TRBJ2-7, the V gene TRBV7-3; 9 bases line up with TRBD1. Germline CDR1 reads SGHTA; CDR2 reads FQGTGA. The V and J ends lost 1 base and 7 bases, in that order; junction bases with no gene match: 8. There are 15 residues in the CDR3.

The genes are TRBV20-1 and TRBJ1-2; TRBD1 agrees at 7 bases. The CDR3 length is 14 residues. V shed 4 bases, J shed 2 bases, and the junction held 7 bases outside the gene matches. Germline V gives CDR1 DFQATT, CDR2 SNEGSKA (reference sequence). The CDR3 bases are TGCAGTGCTACTTTGACAGGGCGAAACTATGGCTACACCTTC. It codes for CSATLTGRNYGYTF.

V usage is TRBV20-1 and J usage is TRBJ2-1, with D unresolved. CDR3 size: 14 residues. The ends were cut back, 5 bases at V and 0 bases at J, with 11 bases in the middle. Germline-derived CDR1 and CDR2 are DFQATT and SNEGSKA (reference sequence). The CDR3 loop is CSASPPSSYNEQFF. CDR3 sequence (DNA): TGCAGTGCTTCTCCCCCCAGCTCCTACAATGAGCAGTTCTTC.

This clonotype was counted only a few times. J is TRBJ1-5 and V is TRBV20-1; 9 bases are shared with TRBD1. The CDR3 is made up of 15 amino acids. The V and J ends lost 5 bases and 1 base, in that order; junction bases with no gene match: 6. CDR1 and CDR2 from the germline V gene are DFQATT and SNEGSKA (reference sequence). CDR3 region: CSASTGGASNQPQHF. The DNA for the CDR3 is TGCAGTGCTTCTACAGGGGGCGCGAGCAATCAGCCCCAGCATTTT.

V is TRBV5-6 and J is TRBJ2-1, with D unclear. The CDR3 spans 15 residues. V lost 2 bases and J lost 4, with 13 bases in between. Germline V gene data show CDR1 as SGHDT and CDR2 as YYEEEE. This CDR3 is CASSFLGSRYNEQFF. As DNA, the CDR3 is TGTGCCAGCAGCTTTCTGGGAAGTCGGTACAATGAGCAGTTCTTC.

The table lists this clonotype with a few counts. V and J are TRBV12-3 or TRBV12-4 and TRBJ2-1; 10 nucleotides line up with TRBD1. The V segment lost 3 bases and the J segment 8 bases; nucleotides outside the gene matches: 7. This CDR3 has 15 residues. In DNA, the CDR3 is TGTGCCAGCAGTTTGAGACAGGGGGCTCGCGATGAGCAGTTCTTC. Translated: CASSLRQGARDEQFF.

J is TRBJ1-5 and V is TRBV6-2 or TRBV6-3; the match to TRBD1 covers 9 bases. This CDR3 has 16 amino acids. V dropped 4 bases and J dropped 5; count of bases not matched to a gene: 9. CDR1 is MNHEY and CDR2 is SVGEGT in the germline V gene. The CDR3 region has the DNA TGTGCCAGCAGTTCCATACAGGGGGCAGGGGATCAGCCCCAGCATTTT. Amino acid sequence: CASSSIQGAGDQPQHF.

The chain links TRBV7-2 to TRBJ1-6, with D perhaps matching TRBD1 (5 bases). The CDR3 length is 14 residues. Germline V gene lookup returns CDR1 SGHTA and CDR2 FQGNSA. V gave up 0 bases and J gave up 10 bases, with 10 bases separating them. CDR3 region: CASSLAGGKSPLHF. For the CDR3, the DNA is TGTGCCAGCAGCTTAGCCGGGGGTAAATCACCCCTCCACTTT.

In its sample, this clonotype was seen a few times. The chain has TRBV4-1 and TRBJ2-7; unclear D gene. V was shortened by 0 bases and J by 1 base, with 10 bases between the two germline ends. The length of the CDR3 is 15 residues. Germline values: CDR1 MGHRA, CDR2 YSYEKL. The DNA of the CDR3 is TGCGCCAGCAGCCAAGATAAGGAATGGTCCTACGAGCAGTACTTC. Its protein is CASSQDKEWSYEQYF.

The genes are TRBV12-3 or TRBV12-4 and TRBJ2-7; D is perhaps TRBD2 (5 bases). CDR3 length: 14 residues. Trimming removed 11 bases from V and 5 bases from J, with 22 bases in between. This CDR3 is CAGSAGSPRDEQYF. The CDR3 region has the DNA TGTGCCGGCTCGGCGGGCTCCCCAAGGGACGAGCAGTACTTC.

V is TRBV9 and J is TRBJ2-1; the match to TRBD1 covers 9 bases. Per the germline V gene, CDR1 is SGDLS and CDR2 is YYNGEE. The CDR3 has 16 residues. The V gene end was trimmed by 0 bases and the J gene end by 7 bases; junction bases not matched to a gene: 8. As DNA, the CDR3 is TGTGCCAGCAGCGTAGAAACAGGGGGCGCATGGAATGAGCAGTTCTTC. Protein sequence: CASSVETGGAWNEQFF.

The V and J genes are TRBV20-1 and TRBJ1-2, with D unresolved. The CDR3 contains 11 residues. Looked up from germline, CDR1 is DFQATT and CDR2 is SNEGSKA (reference sequence). The germline V and J ends were trimmed by 2 bases and 8 bases, with 9 bases remaining between them. The CDR3 sequence is CSARMDSGYTF. The CDR3 DNA reads as TGCAGTGCTAGAATGGATAGCGGCTACACCTTC.

The chain combines TRBV7-6 with TRBJ2-7; D perhaps matches TRBD1 (6 bases). This CDR3 comprises 14 residues. Germline-derived CDR1 and CDR2 are SGHVS and FNYEAQ. V was cut by 5 bases and J by 5 bases, with 16 bases left in between. CDR3 amino acids: CASSGSLGANEQYF. In DNA, the CDR3 is TGTGCCAGCAGCGGCTCTCTGGGGGCAAACGAGCAGTACTTC.

This clonotype turned up a few times. This chain joins TRBV14 and TRBJ2-3, with TRBD1 identical over 9 bases. The germline V gene encodes CDR1 SGHDN and CDR2 FVKESK. CDR3 length: 15 residues. Trimming at V came to 5 bases and at J to 1 base, leaving 4 bases not matched to a gene. The CDR3 here is CASSTRTGGTDTQYF. The DNA of the CDR3 is TGTGCCAGCAGCACACGGACAGGGGGCACAGATACGCAGTATTTT. The entire variable domain, with the rest obtained from reference TRBV14 and TRBJ2-3, is as follows: EAGVTQFPSHSVIEKGQTVTLRCDPISGHDNLYWYRRVMGKEIKFLLHFVKESKQDESGMPNNRFLAERTGGTYSTLKVQPAELEDSGVYFCASSTRTGGTDTQYFGPGTRLTVL.

This clonotype was picked up a small number of times. V usage is TRBV20-1 and J usage is TRBJ2-7, with 9 bases lining up with TRBD1. With V trimmed by 1 base and J by 4 bases, 5 bases remained unmatched. Germline CDR1 is DFQATT and CDR2 is SNEGSKA (reference sequence). This CDR3 comprises 14 residues. The CDR3 sequence is CSARVRDRAYEQYF. The CDR3 DNA follows: TGCAGTGCTAGAGTTAGGGACAGGGCGTACGAGCAGTACTTC.

There are a few counts of this clonotype. The genes are TRBV29-1 and TRBJ2-5; TRBD2 is a possible D gene (6 bases). V lost 6 bases, J lost 3 bases, and 17 bases lay in between. Germline lookup yields CDR1 SQVTM and CDR2 ANQGSEA. This CDR3 has 14 amino acids. In nucleotides, the CDR3 is TGCAGCGTGGTACGGAGGGCCTGGGAAGAGACCCAGTACTTC. It codes for CSVVRRAWEETQYF.

This chain links TRBV7-6 with TRBJ2-6, with 9 bases identical to TRBD1. The CDR3 spans 21 residues. The germline V gene encodes CDR1 SGHVS and CDR2 FNYEAQ. J lost 0 bases, V lost 1 base, and 13 bases had no gene match. The CDR3 here is CASSLGTGGLSYPSGANVLTF. The CDR3 DNA sequence: TGTGCCAGCAGCTTAGGAACAGGGGGCCTTTCCTATCCCTCTGGGGCCAACGTCCTGACTTTC.

This clonotype occurred a few times. J is TRBJ2-7 and V is TRBV20-1; D gene uncertain. The closer fit of TRBJ2-5 to the DNA end suggests the J call may be wrong. The CDR3 is 11 residues long. Germline V gives CDR1 DFQATT, CDR2 SNEGSKA (reference sequence). CDR3: CSARGLETQYF. In DNA, the CDR3 is TGCAGTGCTAGAGGGCTGGAGACCCAGTACTTC.

This chain uses TRBV7-2 with TRBJ2-7; 14 bases are shared with TRBD2. The V and J ends lost 5 bases and 2 bases, in that order; junction bases with no gene match: 5. There are 16 residues in the CDR3. Germline V lookup: CDR1 SGHTA, CDR2 FQGNSA. Here the CDR3 DNA reads TGTGCCAGCAGCGCCCGACTAGCGGGGGGGGCCTACGAGCAGTACTTC. Amino acid sequence: CASSARLAGGAYEQYF.

The genes are TRBV7-3 and TRBJ2-3; 10 nucleotides align to TRBD2. J lost 0 bases, V lost 1 base, and 7 bases had no gene match. CDR1 is SGHTA, CDR2 FQGTGA, per germline. The CDR3 consists of 18 residues. DNA of the CDR3: TGTGCCAGCAGCTTAATGATAGCGGGGGGCTTGAGCACAGATACGCAGTATTTT. The encoded protein is CASSLMIAGGLSTDTQYF.

V and J are TRBV6-5 and TRBJ2-1; possible D gene TRBD2, 5 bases. This CDR3 contains 14 residues. Germline assignment: CDR1 MNHEY and CDR2 SVGAGI. With 8 bases removed from V and 6 bases from J, the gap between germline ends came to 17 bases. In DNA form, the CDR3 reads TGTGCCAGCGCCGGTAAGACCGGGGTCAATGAGCAGTTCTTC. Translating it yields CASAGKTGVNEQFF.

CDR3 DNA sequence: TGTGCCAGCAGTTTATCGGGCAGGGTGGTAGGAGAGACCCAGTACTTC. Protein product: CASSLSGRVVGETQYF. The chain has TRBV27 and TRBJ2-5; maybe TRBD1 (5 bases). V was cut by 0 bases and J by 4 bases, with 15 bases left in between. There are 16 residues in the CDR3. The germline V gene has CDR1 MNHEY and CDR2 SMNVEV (reference sequence).

This clonotype was found once. The chain combines TRBV10-3 with TRBJ2-3; no definite D call. Germline V CDR1 and CDR2: ENHRY, SYGVKD. V lost 6 bases and J 2 bases, leaving 12 bases between the germline ends. The CDR3 is 14 residues long. CDR3 amino acids: CAIRNGPDTDTQYF. In DNA form, the CDR3 reads TGTGCCATCAGAAATGGACCTGACACAGATACGCAGTATTTT.

V and J are TRBV5-1 and TRBJ2-1; no clear D. This CDR3 has 13 amino acids. V was clipped by 5 bases and J by 0 bases, with 6 bases between them. Germline-derived CDR1 and CDR2 are SGHRS and YFSETQ. CDR3 sequence reads: CASRSSSYNEQFF. For the CDR3, the DNA is TGCGCCAGCAGGAGTAGCTCCTACAATGAGCAGTTCTTC.

The rearrangement links TRBV12-3 or TRBV12-4 to TRBJ1-2; a weak D match, TRBD1 (5 bases). The CDR3 extends over 14 amino acids. V was clipped by 2 bases and J by 8 bases, with 15 bases between them. CDR3 sequence reads: CASSLPQDMPGYTF. For the CDR3, the DNA is TGTGCCAGCAGTTTACCTCAGGACATGCCCGGCTACACCTTC.

This sequence joins TRBV5-1 and TRBJ1-2; weak D call: TRBD1 (6 bases). The germline V gene encodes CDR1 SGHRS and CDR2 YFSETQ. With 4 bases removed from V and 3 bases from J, the gap between germline ends came to 16 bases. This CDR3 spans 15 amino acids. The DNA for the CDR3 is TGCGCCAGCAGCGCCCGGACAGAGGGCCACTATGGCTACACCTTC. This sequence encodes CASSARTEGHYGYTF.

The sample holds a few counts of this clonotype. The genes are TRBV6-6 and TRBJ2-7; D might be TRBD2 (6 bases). V was shortened by 6 bases and J by 4 bases, with 19 bases between the two germline ends. Germline V gives CDR1 MNHNY, CDR2 SVGAGI (reference sequence). The CDR3 totals 15 residues. CDR3 DNA sequence: TGTGCCAGCAGCCCACCGGGACTGAAGGCTTACGAGCAGTACTTC. Its translation is CASSPPGLKAYEQYF.